This T cell receptor beta chain was identified in a study of cytomegalovirus exposure and HLA in healthy donors. Concerning this clone itself: Its antigen is as yet unknown.

General study results and limits: There were reportedly fewer N-insertions in an Asian-associated ancestry cluster than the roughly 670-donor mean, in a later analysis. The likely explanation for a cluster of highly shared sequence variants was sequencing artifact. A later analysis revealed that TCR association rates differed between HLA loci, peaking at DRB1 and bottoming out at HLA-C. Investigators reported over 150 TCR beta chains as tied to cytomegalovirus.

This PCR relied on a set of 60 Vbeta primers and 13 Jbeta primers. Clones were sequenced by immunoSEQ multiplex PCR, and TCRdb holds only the in-frame ones, with some missing. The sample lists around 110,000 clones; 55% to 65% were seen once. The CDR3 runs to 15 residues. V lost 3 bases and J 2 bases, leaving 16 bases between the germline ends. The germline gives CDR1 SQVTM, CDR2 ANQGSEA. V gene TRBV29-1 combines with J gene TRBJ1-1, with no clear D. This TCR derives from a woman in her thirties in good health and CMV-seronegative. Sequencing was carried out using PBMCs. This CDR3 reads CSVDPGVDKNTEAFF. In DNA, the CDR3 is TGCAGCGTTGACCCCGGGGTGGATAAAAACACTGAAGCTTTCTTT.